This T cell receptor beta chain was recorded in a study of cytomegalovirus exposure and HLA in healthy donors. Study summary: The roughly 110 validation repertoires were reported in a later analysis to have been generated on the same platform as the approximately 700 first-cohort repertoires. Points from the study as a whole: Three chains linked to CMV were shown in vitro to be specific for CMV antigens. Associated with cytomegalovirus, according to the listing, were 150 to 200 TCR beta chains.

As regards this clone: The antigen remains unidentified.

Donors were drawn from the approximately 130-subject validation cohort, separate from the approximately 680-subject first cohort. This CDR3 contains 15 residues. Germline loops: CDR1 MNHEY, CDR2 SMNVEV (reference sequence). V gave up 5 bases and J gave up 1 base, with 14 bases separating them. Profiled with immunoSEQ multiplex PCR; TCRdb holds only in-frame clones, not every one. The sample records tens of thousands of clones, less than 95% being singletons. The TCR originated in a woman under 30 in good health and CMV-seropositive. The chain employs TRBV27 and TRBJ1-1, with D unclear. Sequenced sample: PBMCs. CDR3 loop: CASSNLQLANTEAFF. The DNA of the CDR3 is TGTGCCAGCAGTAACCTCCAGTTGGCGAACACTGAAGCTTTCTTT.